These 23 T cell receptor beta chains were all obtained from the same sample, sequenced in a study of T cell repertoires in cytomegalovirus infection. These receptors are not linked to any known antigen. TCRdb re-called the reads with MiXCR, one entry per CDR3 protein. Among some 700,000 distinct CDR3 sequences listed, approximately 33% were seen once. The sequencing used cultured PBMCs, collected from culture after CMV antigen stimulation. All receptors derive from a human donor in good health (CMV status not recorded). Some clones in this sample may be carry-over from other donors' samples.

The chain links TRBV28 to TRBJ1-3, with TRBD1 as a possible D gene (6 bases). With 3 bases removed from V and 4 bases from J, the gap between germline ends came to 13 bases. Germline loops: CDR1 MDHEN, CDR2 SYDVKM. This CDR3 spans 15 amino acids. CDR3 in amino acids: CASSFSPDSGNTIYF. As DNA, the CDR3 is TGTGCCAGCAGTTTCTCCCCGGACAGCGGAAACACCATATATTTT.

The CDR3 DNA reads as TGTGCCAGCAGCACCTCTAGCGGGGGGTATACGCAGTATTTT. It specifies CASSTSSGGYTQYF. V is TRBV11-2 and J is TRBJ2-3; 11 positions match TRBD2. Germline V gives CDR1 SGHAT, CDR2 FQNNGV. The CDR3 is 14 amino acids. After removal of 5 bases from V and 7 bases from J, the junction contained 5 bases not matched to a gene.

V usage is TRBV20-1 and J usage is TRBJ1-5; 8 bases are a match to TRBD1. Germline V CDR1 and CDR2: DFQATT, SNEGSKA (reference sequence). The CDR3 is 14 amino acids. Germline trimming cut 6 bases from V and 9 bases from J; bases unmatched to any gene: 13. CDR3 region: CSARAAGGGGPQHF. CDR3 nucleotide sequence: TGCAGTGCCCGAGCGGCAGGGGGCGGTGGGCCCCAGCATTTT.

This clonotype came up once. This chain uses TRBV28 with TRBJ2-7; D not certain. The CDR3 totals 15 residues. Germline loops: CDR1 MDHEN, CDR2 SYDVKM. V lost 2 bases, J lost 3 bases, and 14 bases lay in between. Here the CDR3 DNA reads TGTGCCAGCAGTTTAGAGAGAATCTCCCTCTACGAGCAGTACTTC. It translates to CASSLERISLYEQYF.

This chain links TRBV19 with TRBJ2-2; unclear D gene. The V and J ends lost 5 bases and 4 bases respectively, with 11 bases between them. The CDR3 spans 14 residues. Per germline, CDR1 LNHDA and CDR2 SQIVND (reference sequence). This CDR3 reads CASSLGIGTGELFF. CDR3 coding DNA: TGTGCCAGTAGTTTGGGTATAGGCACCGGGGAGCTGTTTTTT.

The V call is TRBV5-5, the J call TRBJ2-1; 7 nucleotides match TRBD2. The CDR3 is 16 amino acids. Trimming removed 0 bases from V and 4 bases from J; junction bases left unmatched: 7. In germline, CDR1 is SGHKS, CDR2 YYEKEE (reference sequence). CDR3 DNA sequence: TGTGCCAGCAGCTTGGCCGTAGGGCGGGAGTACAATGAGCAGTTCTTC. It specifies CASSLAVGREYNEQFF. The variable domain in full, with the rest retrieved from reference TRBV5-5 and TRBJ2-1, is DAGVTQSPTHLIKTRGQQVTLRCSPISGHKSVSWYQQVLGQGPQFIFQYYEKEERGRGNFPDRFSARQFPNYSSELNVNALLLGDSALYLCASSLAVGREYNEQFFGPGTRLTVL.

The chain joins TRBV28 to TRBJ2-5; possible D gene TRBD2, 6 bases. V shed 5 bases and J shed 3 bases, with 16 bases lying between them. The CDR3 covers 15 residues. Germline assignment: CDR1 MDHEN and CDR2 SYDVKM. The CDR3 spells CASSPGETVEETQYF. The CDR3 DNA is TGTGCCAGCAGTCCGGGGGAAACAGTAGAAGAGACCCAGTACTTC.

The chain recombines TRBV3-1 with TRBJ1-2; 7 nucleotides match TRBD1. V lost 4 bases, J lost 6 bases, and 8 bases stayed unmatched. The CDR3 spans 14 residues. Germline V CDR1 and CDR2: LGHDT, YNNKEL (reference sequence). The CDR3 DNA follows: TGTGCCAGCAGCCTCCTTCACAGGGGAAATGGCTACACCTTC. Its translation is CASSLLHRGNGYTF.

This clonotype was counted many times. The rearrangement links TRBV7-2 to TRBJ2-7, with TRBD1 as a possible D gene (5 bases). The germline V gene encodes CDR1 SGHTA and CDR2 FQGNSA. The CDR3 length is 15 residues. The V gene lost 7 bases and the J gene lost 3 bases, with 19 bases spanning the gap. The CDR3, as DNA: TGTGCCAGCATACCTATTATAGGACATAACTACGAGCAGTACTTC. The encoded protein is CASIPIIGHNYEQYF.

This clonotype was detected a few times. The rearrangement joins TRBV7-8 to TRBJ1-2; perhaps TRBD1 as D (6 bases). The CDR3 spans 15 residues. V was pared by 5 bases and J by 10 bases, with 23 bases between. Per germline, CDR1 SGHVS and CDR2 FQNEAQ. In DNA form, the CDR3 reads TGTGCCAGCAGCCTAGAAGGCAGGGGACCGACTTACTACACCTTC. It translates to CASSLEGRGPTYYTF.

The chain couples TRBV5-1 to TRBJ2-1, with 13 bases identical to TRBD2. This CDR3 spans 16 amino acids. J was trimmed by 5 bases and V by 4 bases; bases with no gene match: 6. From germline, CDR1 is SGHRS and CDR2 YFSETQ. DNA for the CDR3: TGCGCCAGCAGCACTAGCGGGGGGGCGGAGGACAATGAGCAGTTCTTC. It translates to CASSTSGGAEDNEQFF.

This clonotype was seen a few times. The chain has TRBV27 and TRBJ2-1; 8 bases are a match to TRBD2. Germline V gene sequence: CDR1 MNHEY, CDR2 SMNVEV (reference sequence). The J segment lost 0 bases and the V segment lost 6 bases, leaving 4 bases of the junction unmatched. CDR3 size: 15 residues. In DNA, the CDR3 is TGTGCCAGCAGATCGGGAGGGCTCTCCTACAATGAGCAGTTCTTC. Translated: CASRSGGLSYNEQFF.

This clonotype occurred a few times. CDR3 loop: CASSPAGGPGHEQFF. The CDR3 region has the DNA TGTGCCAGCAGCCCAGCGGGAGGCCCGGGCCATGAGCAGTTCTTC. The chain joins TRBV7-2 to TRBJ2-1; 9 bases are shared with TRBD2. The V gene end was trimmed by 5 bases and the J gene end by 8 bases; junction bases not matched to a gene: 10. The CDR3 is made up of 15 amino acids. CDR1 is SGHTA, CDR2 FQGNSA, per germline.

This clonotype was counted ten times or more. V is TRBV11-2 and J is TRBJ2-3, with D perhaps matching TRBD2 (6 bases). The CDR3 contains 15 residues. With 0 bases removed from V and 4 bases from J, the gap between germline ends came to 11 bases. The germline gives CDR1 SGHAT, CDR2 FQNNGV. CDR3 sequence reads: CASSLDGSIADTQYF. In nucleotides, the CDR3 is TGTGCCAGCAGCTTAGACGGGAGTATTGCAGATACGCAGTATTTT.

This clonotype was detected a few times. The CDR3 DNA sequence: TGTGCCAGCAGGGAGACAGAGAATTCACCCCTCCACTTT. This translates into CASRETENSPLHF. The chain carries TRBV12-3 or TRBV12-4 and TRBJ1-6; D perhaps matches TRBD1 (5 bases). V shed 6 bases and J shed 7 bases, with 10 bases lying between them. This CDR3 is built from 13 residues.

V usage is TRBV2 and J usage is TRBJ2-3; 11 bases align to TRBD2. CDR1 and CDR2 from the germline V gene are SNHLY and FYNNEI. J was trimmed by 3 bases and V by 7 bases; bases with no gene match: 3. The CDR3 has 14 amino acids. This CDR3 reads CASTSGRRTDTQYF. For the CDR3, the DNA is TGTGCCAGCACTAGCGGGAGGAGAACAGATACGCAGTATTTT.

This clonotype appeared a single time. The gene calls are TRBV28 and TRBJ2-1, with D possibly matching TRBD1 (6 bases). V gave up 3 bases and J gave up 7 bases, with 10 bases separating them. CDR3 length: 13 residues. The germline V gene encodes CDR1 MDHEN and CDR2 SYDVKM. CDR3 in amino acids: CASSLGTQNEQFF. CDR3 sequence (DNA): TGTGCCAGCAGTTTGGGGACACAGAATGAGCAGTTCTTC.

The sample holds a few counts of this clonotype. The CDR3 coding sequence is TGTGCCAGCAGGGGACATTTGAGCATTCAGTACTTC. Amino acid sequence: CASRGHLSIQYF. V and J are TRBV11-2 and TRBJ2-4, with D possibly matching TRBD1 (6 bases). The CDR3 is made up of 12 amino acids. Trimming took 6 bases from V and 9 from J, leaving 12 bases between them. The germline gives CDR1 SGHAT, CDR2 FQNNGV.

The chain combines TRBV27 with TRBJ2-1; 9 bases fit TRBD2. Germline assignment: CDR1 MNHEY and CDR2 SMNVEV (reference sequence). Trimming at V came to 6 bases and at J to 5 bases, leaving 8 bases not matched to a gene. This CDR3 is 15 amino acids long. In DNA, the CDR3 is TGTGCCAGCAGCTTTGGGACTAGCACCCACAATGAGCAGTTCTTC. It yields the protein CASSFGTSTHNEQFF.

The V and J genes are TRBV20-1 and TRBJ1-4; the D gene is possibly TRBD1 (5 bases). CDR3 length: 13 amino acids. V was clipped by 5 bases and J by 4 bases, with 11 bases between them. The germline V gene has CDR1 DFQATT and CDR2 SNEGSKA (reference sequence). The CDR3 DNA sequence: TGCAGTGCTCGACAGCCCCTTAATGAAAAACTGTTTTTT. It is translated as CSARQPLNEKLFF.

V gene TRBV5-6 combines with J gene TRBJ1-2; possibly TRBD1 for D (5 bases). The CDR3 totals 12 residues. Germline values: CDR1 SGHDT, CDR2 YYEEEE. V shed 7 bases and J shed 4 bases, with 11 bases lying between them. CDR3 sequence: CASLPGPYGYTF. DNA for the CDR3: TGTGCCAGCCTTCCGGGACCCTATGGCTACACCTTC.

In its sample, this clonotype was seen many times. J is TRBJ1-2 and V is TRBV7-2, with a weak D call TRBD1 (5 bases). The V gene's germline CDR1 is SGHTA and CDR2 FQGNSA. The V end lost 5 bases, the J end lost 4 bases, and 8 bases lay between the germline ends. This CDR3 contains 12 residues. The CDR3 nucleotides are TGTGCCAGCAGCCCTCAGGGCTATGGCTACACCTTC. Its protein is CASSPQGYGYTF.

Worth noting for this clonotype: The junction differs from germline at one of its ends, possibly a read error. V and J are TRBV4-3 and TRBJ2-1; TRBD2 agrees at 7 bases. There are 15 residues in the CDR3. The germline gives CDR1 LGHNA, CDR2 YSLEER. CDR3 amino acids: CASSYTAGPYNELFF. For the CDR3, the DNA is TGCGCCAGCAGCTATACAGCGGGACCCTACAATGAGCTGTTCTTC.